The rows below give T cell receptor beta chains drawn from one sample of a study of T-cell reconstitution after alpha-beta-depleted transplantation in children. Using its own MiXCR run on the PCR reads, TCRdb lists one record per CDR3 protein. The profile covers approximately 800,000 distinct CDR3 sequences, with around 17% appearing a single time and approximately 5% taken by the ten largest. The sample in question was PBMCs, mostly from graft donor cells, obtained 360 days after TCRalphabeta/CD19-depleted stem cell transplant. The receptor set was obtained from a male patient aged 10-17 years who had a stem cell transplant for acute lymphoblastic leukemia, so the T cells may come from the graft donor. Each CDR3 is given with its conserved first and last residue. Each record gives: V gene, J gene, D gene, clone size, CDR3 DNA, CDR3 protein. The D gene is left open where the match is weak. The size entry is marked missing in some rows and otherwise reads once, few, many or a size class.

TRBV4-2	TRBJ2-1	NA	NA	TGTGCCAGCAGCCCGGAAAATCAGGGGTTTCCCTACAATGAGCAGTTCTTC	CASSPENQGFPYNEQFF
TRBV20-1	TRBJ2-1	NA	many	TGCAGTGCGGCCAGACGTCCGGGAGTGGATGGTGAGCAGTTCTTC	CSAARRPGVDGEQFF
TRBV24-1	TRBJ2-6	TRBD1	few	TGTGCCACCAGCCCTACCCCGGGACAGGCAAACTCTGGGGCCAACGTCCTGACTTTC	CATSPTPGQANSGANVLTF
TRBV12-3/TRBV12-4	TRBJ1-5	NA	NA	TGTGCCAGCAGCCACAGGAGGAGGGTTAATCAGCCCCAGCATTTT	CASSHRRRVNQPQHF
TRBV9	TRBJ2-1	NA	NA	TGTGCCAGCAGCGTAGTGAGGCAATTTTCCTACAATGAGCAGTTCTTC	CASSVVRQFSYNEQFF
TRBV2	TRBJ1-5	NA	few	TGTGCCAGCAGTCCCCGAGGTCCTGGGAGTCAGCCCCAGCATTTT	CASSPRGPGSQPQHF
TRBV5-4	TRBJ1-5	TRBD1	NA	TGTGCCAGCAGCTCCAGTTATAAACAGGGGGCGGGGGGCAATCAGCCCCAGCATTTT	CASSSSYKQGAGGNQPQHF
TRBV4-2	TRBJ1-2	NA	NA	TGTGCCAGCAGCCAAGAGACAGCCTTCGGGACGTTTTATGGCTACACCTTC	CASSQETAFGTFYGYTF
TRBV7-6	TRBJ2-7	NA	once	TGTGCCAGCAGCTTAGAGAACGGGTTAGACTACGAGCAGTACTTC	CASSLENGLDYEQYF
TRBV28	TRBJ1-1	NA	few	TGTGCCAGCAGCCTCGGTGGACTCCAGGCTTTCTTT	CASSLGGLQAFF
TRBV7-2	TRBJ2-2	NA	NA	TGTGCCAGCAGCTTATCGGCTATCACCGGGGAGCTGTTTTTT	CASSLSAITGELFF
TRBV5-1	TRBJ2-2	TRBD2	NA	TGCGCCAGCAGAATAGCGGGAGGGCCTGCCGGGGAGCTGTTTTTT	CASRIAGGPAGELFF
TRBV5-1	TRBJ2-3	TRBD1	NA	TGCGCCAGCAGCCTCCCGGACAGGGGGCGTGGAGATACGCAGTATTTT	CASSLPDRGRGDTQYF
TRBV5-5	TRBJ1-1	NA	NA	TGTGCCAGCAGCGGGGGGAACACTGAAGCTTTCTTT	CASSGGNTEAFF
TRBV5-1	TRBJ1-1	NA	NA	TGCGCCAGCAGCTATTACACGGTTTCGAAGGTCACTGAAGCTTTCTTT	CASSYYTVSKVTEAFF
TRBV28	TRBJ2-1	NA	many	TGTGCCAGCAGACTTCAAGGCCTGCTTGCCAATGAGCAGTTCTTC	CASRLQGLLANEQFF
TRBV12-3/TRBV12-4	TRBJ1-5	TRBD1	many	TGTGCCAGCAGTTTGGACAGGGGGTCCAATCAGCCCCAGCATTTT	CASSLDRGSNQPQHF
TRBV15	TRBJ2-3	TRBD2	NA	TGTGCCACCGGGCCAGGACTAGTCCCAGATACGCAGTATTTT	CATGPGLVPDTQYF
TRBV20-1	TRBJ2-3	TRBD1	few	TGCAGTGCTAGACTTCACAGGGGAGACACAGATACGCAGTATTTT	CSARLHRGDTDTQYF
TRBV2	TRBJ2-2	NA	few	TGTGCCAGCACGATAGGGGCCGGGGAGCTGTTTTTT	CASTIGAGELFF
TRBV7-6	TRBJ2-3	TRBD2	few	TGTGCCAGCAGCTTAGGGGTAGCGGGAGGCCCCACAGATACGCAGTATTTT	CASSLGVAGGPTDTQYF
TRBV5-6	TRBJ2-7	NA	few	TGTGCCAGCAGCTATGGGGATCGGACCAACGAGCAGTACTTC	CASSYGDRTNEQYF
TRBV5-5	TRBJ2-5	TRBD2	many	TGTGCCAGCAGCTGGGGACTAGCGGGAGCGCGCAGAGAGACCCAGTACTTC	CASSWGLAGARRETQYF
TRBV6-1	TRBJ2-4	NA	NA	TGTGCCAGCAGTGAAGAGGCGTGGCTAGCCAAAAACATTCAGTACTTC	CASSEEAWLAKNIQYF
TRBV30	TRBJ2-4	TRBD2	few	TGTGCCTGGAGTGTCGGGACTAGCGGGAGTAACATTCAGTACTTC	CAWSVGTSGSNIQYF
TRBV5-1	TRBJ2-5	TRBD1	many	TGCGCCAGCAGCTTGAGGGCAGGGGGCGCCGGGACCCAGTACTTC	CASSLRAGGAGTQYF
TRBV7-9	TRBJ1-2	NA	many	TGCGCCAGCAGCTTGGACAGCTATGGCTACACCTTC	CASSLDSYGYTF
TRBV4-2	TRBJ2-7	TRBD2	NA	TGTGCCAGCAGCCAAGCCCCCACTAGCGGGAGCCCCTACGAGCAGTACTTC	CASSQAPTSGSPYEQYF
TRBV7-6	TRBJ2-1	TRBD2	few	TGTGCCAGCAGCCTCGTACCCCCGTCTAGCGGGAAGAACGGTGAGCAGTTCTTC	CASSLVPPSSGKNGEQFF
TRBV7-9	TRBJ1-3	NA	NA	TGTGCCAGCAGCCTGACCCGAAACACCATATATTTT	CASSLTRNTIYF
TRBV12-3/TRBV12-4	TRBJ2-7	NA	NA	TGTGCCAGCAGTTTAGGCGGGGATAGGTACTTC	CASSLGGDRYF
TRBV7-6	TRBJ2-7	TRBD2	NA	TGTGCCAGCAGCCCCGCACCCCTAGCGGGACGCTACCGGACCTCCTACGAGCAGTACTTC	CASSPAPLAGRYRTSYEQYF
TRBV4-1	TRBJ2-1	NA	NA	TGCGCCAGCAGCCTCCGGGACTGGAGCTCCTACAATGAGCAGTTCTTC	CASSLRDWSSYNEQFF
TRBV7-9	TRBJ2-5	NA	NA	TGTGCCAGCAGGGGGGCAGTCGGCGAGACCCAGTACTTC	CASRGAVGETQYF
TRBV7-8	TRBJ2-5	TRBD2	few	TGTGCCAGCAGCTTATGGAAACTAGCGCCCAAAGAGACCCAGTACTTC	CASSLWKLAPKETQYF
TRBV7-9	TRBJ2-7	NA	NA	TGTGCCAGCAGCTCACCCCTGTTGGGGGAGCAGTACTTC	CASSSPLLGEQYF
TRBV27	TRBJ2-7	TRBD1	many	TGTGCCAGCAGTCGTACCGGGACAGGGGGATACTACGAGCAGTACTTC	CASSRTGTGGYYEQYF